This TCR beta chain stems from a study of cytomegalovirus exposure and HLA in healthy donors. Germline trimming cut 6 bases from V and 3 bases from J; bases unmatched to any gene: 4. CDR1 and CDR2 (germline): LNHNV, YYDKDF (reference sequence). CDR3 length: 15 residues. The study, taken as a whole, reports: A later analysis appeared to link common viral pathogens to several of the most significant clusters. Most TCR beta V segments were productive about 87% or about 30% of the time in an earlier analysis. Association of a missense DCLRE1C variant with TCR beta V- and J-gene trimming was reported in a later analysis.

Use of 60 Vbeta and 13 Jbeta primers characterized the PCR. Method: immunoSEQ multiplex PCR; TCRdb's copy keeps in-frame clones and lacks some. The table shows fewer than 85,000 clones, with roughly 74% occurring only once. Comments on this clone: Its specificity is unknown.

Sample: PBMCs. This receptor was identified in a man aged 35-49 years in good health and CMV-seronegative. The chain links TRBV15 to TRBJ2-2; 10 bases align to TRBD1. The CDR3 region is CATRKTGGYTGELFF. Here the CDR3 DNA reads TGTGCCACCAGAAAGACAGGGGGCTACACCGGGGAGCTGTTTTTT. Variable domain in full (rest from reference TRBV15 and TRBJ2-2): DAMVIQNPRYQVTQFGKPVTLSCSQTLNHNVMYWYQQKSSQAPKLLFHYYDKDFNNEADTPDNFQSRRPNTSFCFLDIRSPGLGDTAMYLCATRKTGGYTGELFFGEGSRLTVL.